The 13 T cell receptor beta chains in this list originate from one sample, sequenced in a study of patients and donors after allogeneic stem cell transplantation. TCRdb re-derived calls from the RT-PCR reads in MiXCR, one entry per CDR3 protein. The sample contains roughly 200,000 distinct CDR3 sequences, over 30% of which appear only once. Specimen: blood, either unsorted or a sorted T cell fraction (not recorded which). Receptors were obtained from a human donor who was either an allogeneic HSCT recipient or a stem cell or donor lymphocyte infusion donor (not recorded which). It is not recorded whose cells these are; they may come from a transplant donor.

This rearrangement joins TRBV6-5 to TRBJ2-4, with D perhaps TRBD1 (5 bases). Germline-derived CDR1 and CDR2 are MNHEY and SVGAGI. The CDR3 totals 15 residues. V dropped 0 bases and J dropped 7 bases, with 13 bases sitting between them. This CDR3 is CASSYSNRMVNIQYF. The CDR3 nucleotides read TGTGCCAGCAGTTACTCGAACAGGATGGTGAACATTCAGTACTTC.

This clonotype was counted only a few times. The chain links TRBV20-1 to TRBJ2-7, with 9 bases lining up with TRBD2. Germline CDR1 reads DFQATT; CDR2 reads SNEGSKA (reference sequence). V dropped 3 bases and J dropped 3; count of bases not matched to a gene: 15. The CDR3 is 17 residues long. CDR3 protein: CSASIPSGTSLYYEQYF. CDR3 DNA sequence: TGCAGTGCTAGCATCCCTTCCGGGACTAGCCTTTACTACGAGCAGTACTTC.

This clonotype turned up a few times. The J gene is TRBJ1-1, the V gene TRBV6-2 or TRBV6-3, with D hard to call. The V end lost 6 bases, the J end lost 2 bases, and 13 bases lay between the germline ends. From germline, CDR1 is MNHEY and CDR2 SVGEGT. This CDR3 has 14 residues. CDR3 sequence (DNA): TGTGCCAGCAGAGACCGGATACAAAACACTGAAGCTTTCTTT. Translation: CASRDRIQNTEAFF.

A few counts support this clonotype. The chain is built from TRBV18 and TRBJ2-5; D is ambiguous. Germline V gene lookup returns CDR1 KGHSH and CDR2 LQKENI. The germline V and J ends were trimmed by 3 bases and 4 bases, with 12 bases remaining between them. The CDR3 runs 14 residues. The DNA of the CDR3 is TGTGCCAGCTCACCTCGGGTGGTCGGAGAGACCCAGTACTTC. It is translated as CASSPRVVGETQYF.

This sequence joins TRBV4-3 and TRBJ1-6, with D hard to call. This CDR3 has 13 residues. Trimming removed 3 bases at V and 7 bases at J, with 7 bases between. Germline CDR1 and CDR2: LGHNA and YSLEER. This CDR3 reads CASSQRVNSPLHF. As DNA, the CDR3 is TGCGCCAGCAGCCAGAGAGTCAATTCACCCCTCCACTTT.

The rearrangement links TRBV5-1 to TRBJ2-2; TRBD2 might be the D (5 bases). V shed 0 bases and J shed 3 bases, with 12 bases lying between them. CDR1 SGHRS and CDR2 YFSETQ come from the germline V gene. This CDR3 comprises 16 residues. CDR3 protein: CASSLVLRADTGELFF. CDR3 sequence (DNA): TGCGCCAGCAGCTTGGTTTTGCGGGCCGACACCGGGGAGCTGTTTTTT.

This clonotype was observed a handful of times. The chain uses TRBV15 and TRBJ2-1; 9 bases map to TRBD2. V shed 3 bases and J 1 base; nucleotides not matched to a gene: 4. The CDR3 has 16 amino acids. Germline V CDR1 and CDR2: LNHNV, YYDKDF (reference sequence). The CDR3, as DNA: TGTGCCACCAGCAGCCCTAGCGGGGTATCCTACAATGAGCAGTTCTTC. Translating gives CATSSPSGVSYNEQFF.

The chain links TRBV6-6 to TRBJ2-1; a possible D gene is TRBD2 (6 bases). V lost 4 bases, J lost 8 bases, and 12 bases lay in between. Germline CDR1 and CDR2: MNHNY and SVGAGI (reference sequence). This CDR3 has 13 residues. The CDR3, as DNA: TGTGCCAGCAGTTCCGCGGGGTTCGATGAGCAGTTCTTC. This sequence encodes CASSSAGFDEQFF.

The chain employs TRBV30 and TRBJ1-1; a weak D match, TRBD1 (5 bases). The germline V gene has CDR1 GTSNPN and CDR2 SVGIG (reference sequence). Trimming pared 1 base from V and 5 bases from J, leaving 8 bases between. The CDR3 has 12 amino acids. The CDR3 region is CAWSAWGTEAFF. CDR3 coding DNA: TGTGCCTGGAGTGCGTGGGGGACTGAAGCTTTCTTT.

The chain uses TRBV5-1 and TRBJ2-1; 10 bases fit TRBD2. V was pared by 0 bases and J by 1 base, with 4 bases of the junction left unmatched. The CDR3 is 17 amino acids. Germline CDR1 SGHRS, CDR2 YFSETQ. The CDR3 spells CASSLAWTSGSYNEQFF. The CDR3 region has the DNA TGCGCCAGCAGCTTGGCCTGGACTAGCGGTTCCTACAATGAGCAGTTCTTC.

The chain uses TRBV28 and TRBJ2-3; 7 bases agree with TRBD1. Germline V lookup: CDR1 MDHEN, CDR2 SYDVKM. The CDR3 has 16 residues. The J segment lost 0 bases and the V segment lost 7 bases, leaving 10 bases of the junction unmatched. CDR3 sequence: CASIQTRDRSTDTQYF. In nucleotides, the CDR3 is TGTGCCAGCATCCAAACCCGGGACAGAAGCACAGATACGCAGTATTTT.

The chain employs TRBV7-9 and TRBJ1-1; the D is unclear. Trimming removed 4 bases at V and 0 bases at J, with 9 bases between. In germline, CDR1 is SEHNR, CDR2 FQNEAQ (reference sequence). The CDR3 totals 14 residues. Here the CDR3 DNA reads TGTGCCAGCAGCTCCTTGACACTGAACACTGAAGCTTTCTTT. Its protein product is CASSSLTLNTEAFF.

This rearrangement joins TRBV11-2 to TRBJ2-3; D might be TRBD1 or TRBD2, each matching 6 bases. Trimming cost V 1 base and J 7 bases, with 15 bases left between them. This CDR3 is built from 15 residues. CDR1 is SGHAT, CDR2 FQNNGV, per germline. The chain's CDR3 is CASSLVRGAGHTQYF. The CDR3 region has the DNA TGTGCCAGCAGCTTAGTGAGGGGGGCTGGGCATACGCAGTATTTT.